This TCR beta chain was sequenced during a study of OX40 agonist ivuxolimab in advanced cancers. As for the study in general: Averaging about 60 years in age, with a range of about 23 to 79, the cohort was around 83% male. Three patients had partial responses: one hepatocellular carcinoma, two cutaneous melanoma.

In the case of this clone: Its antigen is undetermined.

Whole-study findings and limits: Partial responders at 0.1-3.0 mg/kg showed near-lowest clonal expansion.

Sequencing used immunoSEQ multiplex PCR; TCRdb keeps in-frame clones, though not all of them. The data show more than 85,000 clones, 90% seen once. CDR1 SGHVS and CDR2 FNYEAQ come from the germline V gene. The V end lost 5 bases, the J end lost 5 bases, and 18 bases lay between the germline ends. The CDR3 totals 15 residues. This chain uses TRBV7-6 with TRBJ2-5, with D perhaps being TRBD1 or TRBD2 (5 bases each). The sequencing used CD4+ or CD8+ T cells sorted from blood, collected in a trial of the OX40 agonist ivuxolimab. The TCR sequence derives from an adult with an advanced solid tumor such as melanoma, head and neck, liver or kidney cancer. CDR3 residues: CASSPLSPGAETQYF. The CDR3 nucleotides read TGTGCCAGCAGCCCCCTTAGTCCCGGGGCGGAGACCCAGTACTTC. Full variable domain (remainder filled in from reference TRBV7-6 and TRBJ2-5): GAGVSQSPRYKVTKRGQDVALRCDPISGHVSLYWYRQALGQGPEFLTYFNYEAQQDKSGLPNDRFSAERPEGSISTLTIQRTEQRDSAMYRCASSPLSPGAETQYFGPGTRLLVL.